Sequencing of this T cell receptor (beta chain) was carried out in a study of lymphopenia after photon versus proton radiotherapy. Some clones are missing from TCRdb's copy, which holds only in-frame ones; the method was immunoSEQ multiplex PCR. The sample has about 26,000 clones, around 83% seen once. Findings and limits, study-wide: In patients who died, overall survival fell as post-nadir TCR diversity dropped more.

Between the trimmed V and J ends, which lost 8 bases and 3 bases, there was a span of 8 bases. The CDR3 has 12 residues. Germline values: CDR1 MNHEY, CDR2 SMNVEV (reference sequence). On this clone: Its specificity is not known.

The sequence was obtained from a man aged 25-40 years with gastric cancer. V usage is TRBV27 and J usage is TRBJ1-5; D may be TRBD1 (5 bases). The material sequenced was peripheral blood, taken from a patient treated with photon-based radiotherapy. The CDR3 nucleotides read TGTGCCAGCCAGGGATCCAATCAGCCCCAGCATTTT. Encoded protein: CASQGSNQPQHF.